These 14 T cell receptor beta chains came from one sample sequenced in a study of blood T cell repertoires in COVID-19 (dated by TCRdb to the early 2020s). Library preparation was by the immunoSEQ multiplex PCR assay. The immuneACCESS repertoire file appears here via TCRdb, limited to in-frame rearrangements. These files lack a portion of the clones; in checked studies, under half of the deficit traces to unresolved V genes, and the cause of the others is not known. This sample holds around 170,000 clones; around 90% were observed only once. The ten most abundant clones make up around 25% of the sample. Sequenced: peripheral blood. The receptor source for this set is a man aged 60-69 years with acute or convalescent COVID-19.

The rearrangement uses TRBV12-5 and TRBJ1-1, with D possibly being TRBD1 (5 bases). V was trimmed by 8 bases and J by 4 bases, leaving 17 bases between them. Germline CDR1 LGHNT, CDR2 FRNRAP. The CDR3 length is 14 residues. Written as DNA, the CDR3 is TGTGCTAGTAATCCAGGGTCTGGAAGCACTGAAGCTTTCTTT. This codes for CASNPGSGSTEAFF.

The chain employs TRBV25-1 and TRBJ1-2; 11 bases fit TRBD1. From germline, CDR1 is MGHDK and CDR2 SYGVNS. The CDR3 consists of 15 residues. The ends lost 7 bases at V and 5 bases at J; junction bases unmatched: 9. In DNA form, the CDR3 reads TGTGCCAGCATTTCTGGGACAGGGGGTGATTATGGCTACACCTTC. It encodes CASISGTGGDYGYTF.

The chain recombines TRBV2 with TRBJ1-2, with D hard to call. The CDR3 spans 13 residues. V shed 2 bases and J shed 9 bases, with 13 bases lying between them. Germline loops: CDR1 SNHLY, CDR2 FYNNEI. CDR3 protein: CASSEFPIARYTF. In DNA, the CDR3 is TGTGCCAGCAGTGAATTCCCGATAGCTCGCTACACCTTC. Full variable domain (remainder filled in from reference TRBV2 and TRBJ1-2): EPEVTQTPSHQVTQMGQEVILRCVPISNHLYFYWYRQILGQKVEFLVSFYNNEISEKSEIFDDQFSVERPDGSNFTLKIRSTKLEDSAMYFCASSEFPIARYTFGSGTRLTVV.

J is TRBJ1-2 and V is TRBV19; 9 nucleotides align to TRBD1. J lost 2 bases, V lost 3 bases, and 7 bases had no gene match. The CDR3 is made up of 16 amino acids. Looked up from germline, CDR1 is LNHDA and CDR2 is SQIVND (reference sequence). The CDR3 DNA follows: TGTGCCAGTAGTATTTCTTGGACAGGGGAAAACTATGGCTACACCTTC. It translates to CASSISWTGENYGYTF.

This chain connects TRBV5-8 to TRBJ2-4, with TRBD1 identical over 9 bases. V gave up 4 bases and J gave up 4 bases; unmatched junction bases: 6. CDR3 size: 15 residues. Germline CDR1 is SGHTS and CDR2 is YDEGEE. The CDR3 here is CASSRGTGIKNIQYF. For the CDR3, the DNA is TGTGCCAGCAGCCGCGGGACAGGGATAAAAAACATTCAGTACTTC.

CDR3 in DNA: TGCGCCAGCAGCCCACAGGGGTTAGAGACCCAGTACTTC. It encodes CASSPQGLETQYF. This sequence joins TRBV5-1 and TRBJ2-5; 7 bases are a match to TRBD1. The CDR3 loop spans 13 amino acids. Germline trimming cut 4 bases from V and 4 bases from J; bases unmatched to any gene: 4. Germline V lookup: CDR1 SGHRS, CDR2 YFSETQ.

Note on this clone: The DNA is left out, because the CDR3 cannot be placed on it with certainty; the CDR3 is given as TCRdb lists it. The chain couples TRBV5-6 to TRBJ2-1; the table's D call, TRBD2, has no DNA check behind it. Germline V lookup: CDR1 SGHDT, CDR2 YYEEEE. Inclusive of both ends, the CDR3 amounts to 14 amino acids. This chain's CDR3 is CASSFFGGGAAPFF.

The CDR3 protein is CASSQVTGALNTEAFF. In DNA form, the CDR3 reads TGTGCCAGCAGCCAAGTGACAGGCGCTCTGAACACTGAAGCTTTCTTT. The rearrangement links TRBV3-1 (or the pseudogene TRBV3-2) to TRBJ1-1, with TRBD1 as a possible D gene (6 bases). The CDR3 runs 16 residues. CDR1 is LGHDT, CDR2 YNNKEL, per germline (reference sequence). V lost 1 base to trimming and J lost 0 bases, with 12 bases between them.

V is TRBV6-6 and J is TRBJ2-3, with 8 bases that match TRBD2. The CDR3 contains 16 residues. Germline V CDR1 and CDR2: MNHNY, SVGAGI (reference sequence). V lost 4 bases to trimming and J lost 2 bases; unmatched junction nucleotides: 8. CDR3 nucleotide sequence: TGTGCCAGCAGTTCCATACTAGCGGAGGACACAGATACGCAGTATTTT. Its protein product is CASSSILAEDTDTQYF.

CDR3 region: CASSLATSGGPPQETQYF. The DNA for the CDR3 is TGCGCCAGCAGCTTGGCAACTAGCGGGGGGCCACCCCAAGAGACCCAGTACTTC. The genes are TRBV5-1 and TRBJ2-5; 12 bases agree with TRBD2. The CDR3 is 18 residues long. CDR1 is SGHRS and CDR2 is YFSETQ in the germline V gene. The J segment lost 1 base and the V segment lost 0 bases, leaving 7 bases of the junction unmatched.

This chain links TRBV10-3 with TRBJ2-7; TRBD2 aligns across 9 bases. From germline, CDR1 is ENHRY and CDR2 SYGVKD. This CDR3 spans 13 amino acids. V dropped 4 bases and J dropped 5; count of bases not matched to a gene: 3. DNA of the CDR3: TGTGCCATCAGTGGCGGGAGGGCCCACGAGCAGTACTTC. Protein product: CAISGGRAHEQYF.

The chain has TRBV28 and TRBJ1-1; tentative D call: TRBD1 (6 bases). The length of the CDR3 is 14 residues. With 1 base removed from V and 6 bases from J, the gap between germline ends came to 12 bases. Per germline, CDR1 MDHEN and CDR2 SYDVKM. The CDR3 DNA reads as TGTGCCAGCAGTTTATTAGGGGGAACGGCTGAAGCTTTCTTT. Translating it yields CASSLLGGTAEAFF.

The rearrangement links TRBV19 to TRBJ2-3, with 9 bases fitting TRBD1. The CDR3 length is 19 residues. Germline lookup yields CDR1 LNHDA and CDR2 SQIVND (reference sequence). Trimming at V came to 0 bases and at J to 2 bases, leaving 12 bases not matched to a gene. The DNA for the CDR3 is TGTGCCAGTAGTATAGAAGTTTACGGGACAGGGAGCAACACAGATACGCAGTATTTT. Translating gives CASSIEVYGTGSNTDTQYF.

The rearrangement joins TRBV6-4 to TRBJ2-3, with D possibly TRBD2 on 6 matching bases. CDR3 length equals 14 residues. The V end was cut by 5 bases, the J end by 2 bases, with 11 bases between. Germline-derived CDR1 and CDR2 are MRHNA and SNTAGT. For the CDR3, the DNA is TGTGCCAGCAGTAGACGGGGGAACACAGATACGCAGTATTTT. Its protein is CASSRRGNTDTQYF.